This TCR beta chain is from a study of blood T cell repertoires in COVID-19. Study-wide context: The United States, Italy and Spain were the sources of the acute and convalescent COVID-19 samples. PBMCs, B-cell-depleted T cells, or T cells were the source of the cDNA or gDNA that made up the material.

CDR1 and CDR2 (germline): GTSNPN, SVGIG (reference sequence). The ends lost 1 base at V and 4 bases at J; junction bases unmatched: 2. The CDR3 totals 14 residues. This clone has just a few counts. The repertoire was sequenced with immunoSEQ multiplex PCR; TCRdb's copy has only in-frame clones and lacks some. Of approximately 240,000 clones in the sample, about 85% were seen once. The sequence derives from a woman younger than 30 who had recovered from COVID-19. The sample consisted of peripheral blood. The chain combines TRBV30 with TRBJ1-5, with 9 bases matching TRBD1. The CDR3 reads CAWSGTGANQPQHF. The CDR3 nucleotides are TGTGCCTGGAGTGGGACAGGGGCTAATCAGCCCCAGCATTTT.